The T cell receptor beta chain under discussion was sequenced for a study of T-cell memory formation after mild COVID-19. cDNA libraries for TCR alpha and TCR beta, carrying sample barcodes and UMIs, came from 5'RACE with constant-segment primers. TCRdb re-analysed the 5' RACE reads in MiXCR, keeping a single row per CDR3 protein. The table has 40,000 to 60,000 distinct CDR3 sequences, about 7.3% seen once. Germline V lookup: CDR1 LGHNA, CDR2 YNFKEQ. The CDR3 has 16 amino acids. Trimming pared 3 bases from V and 1 base from J, leaving 15 bases between. This clonotype was picked up a small number of times.

The chain combines TRBV4-2 with TRBJ1-1, with a tentative D call TRBD1 (6 bases). Material for sequencing was PBMCs or a T cell subset sorted from them (not recorded which). The clonotype originates from a man younger than 30 who had mild COVID-19 (a few samples of this study predate the infection). Cell type and time point are not known. CDR3 loop: CASSHLGGTPNTEAFF. Written as DNA, the CDR3 is TGTGCCAGCAGCCACCTGGGGGGCACCCCGAACACTGAAGCTTTCTTT.